The rows below give T cell receptor beta chains drawn from one sample of a study of control samples from healthy donors and cancer patients. Clones were read by immunoSEQ multiplex PCR, and TCRdb kept only the in-frame ones, dropping some. Here the sample spans just under 80,000 clones, 70% to 90% being singletons. The sample comprised PBMCs. The receptor source for this set is a woman aged 55-69 years with head and neck cancer. Both conserved end residues are part of each CDR3. D genes are given only for firm matches. Not every row has a clone size; where given, it reads once, few, many or a size class.

size,V,J,D,CDR3,DNA
.,TRBV7-6,TRBJ1-5,.,CASSLAGRVNSNQPQHF,TGTGCCAGCAGCTTAGCTGGCAGGGTAAATAGCAATCAGCCCCAGCATTTT
.,TRBV7-3,TRBJ2-6,TRBD1,CASSPTGNVGANVLTF,TGTGCCAGCAGCCCGACAGGGAATGTTGGGGCCAACGTCCTGACTTTC
.,TRBV11-2,TRBJ2-5,TRBD1,CASSLRQGQETQYF,TGTGCCAGCAGCTTGAGACAGGGTCAAGAGACCCAGTACTTC
.,TRBV7-6,TRBJ1-1,.,CASSFAGPGLNTEAFF,TGTGCCAGCAGCTTCGCAGGGCCGGGTTTGAACACTGAAGCTTTCTTT
once,TRBV9,TRBJ2-2,.,CASSGPKNTGELFF,TGTGCCAGCAGCGGACCCAAGAACACCGGGGAGCTGTTTTTT
.,TRBV28,TRBJ1-3,.,CASSFAESSGNTIYF,TGTGCCAGCAGTTTCGCGGAGAGCTCTGGAAACACCATATATTTT
.,TRBV7-2,TRBJ2-3,TRBD1,CASSLELRDRGADTQYF,TGTGCCAGCAGCTTAGAACTCCGGGACAGAGGGGCAGATACGCAGTATTTT
.,TRBV2,TRBJ2-2,.,CASSYVRVTSTGELFF,TGTGCCAGCAGTTATGTACGGGTGACGAGCACCGGGGAGCTGTTTTTT
.,TRBV6-5,TRBJ2-7,.,CASSYTGSSTHEQYF,TGTGCCAGCAGTTACACCGGGTCCAGCACCCACGAGCAGTACTTC
.,TRBV4-2,TRBJ1-4,TRBD1,CASSHGDRTNEKLFF,TGTGCCAGCAGCCACGGGGACAGAACTAATGAAAAACTGTTTTTT
once,TRBV9,TRBJ2-5,TRBD2,CASSLALSGGPSRETQYF,TGTGCCAGCAGCTTAGCCCTATCGGGAGGGCCCTCACGGGAGACCCAGTACTTC
.,TRBV19,TRBJ2-1,TRBD2,CASSILDSGGHNEQFF,TGTGCCAGTAGTATTCTCGATAGCGGGGGGCACAATGAGCAGTTCTTC
.,TRBV5-5,TRBJ2-2,TRBD1,CASSLRQGANIGELFF,TGTGCCAGCAGCTTAAGACAGGGGGCCAACATCGGGGAGCTGTTTTTT
.,TRBV11-2,TRBJ2-5,.,CASSLVGVETQYF,TGTGCCAGCAGCTTAGTGGGCGTCGAGACCCAGTACTTC
.,TRBV30,TRBJ2-2,TRBD2,CAWGTSGSLGTGELFF,TGTGCCTGGGGGACTAGCGGGAGTTTGGGGACCGGGGAGCTGTTTTTT
.,TRBV5-6,TRBJ2-7,.,CASSLRAGDEQYF,TGTGCCAGCAGCTTGAGGGCTGGCGACGAGCAGTACTTC
.,TRBV5-5,TRBJ2-7,TRBD2,CASSLSLAGIYEQYF,TGTGCCAGCAGCTTGAGTCTAGCGGGGATATACGAGCAGTACTTC
.,TRBV5-4,TRBJ2-1,TRBD2,CAGSDGFGTSSRNEQFF,TGTGCCGGATCAGATGGGTTTGGGACTAGCTCTCGGAATGAGCAGTTCTTC
.,TRBV28,TRBJ1-5,.,CASSWVGNSNQPQHF,TGTGCCAGCAGCTGGGTAGGGAATAGCAATCAGCCCCAGCATTTT
.,TRBV27,TRBJ2-1,TRBD2,CASSSLTLAGPSYNEQFF,TGTGCCAGCAGTTCATTGACCTTAGCGGGGCCCTCCTACAATGAGCAGTTCTTC
.,TRBV6-6,TRBJ1-1,.,CASSYSREANTEAFF,TGTGCCAGCAGTTACTCGAGAGAAGCAAACACTGAAGCTTTCTTT
.,TRBV5-6,TRBJ1-2,TRBD1,CASSLSRGISNYGYTF,TGTGCCAGCAGCCTTTCCAGGGGGATTTCTAACTATGGCTACACCTTC
.,TRBV5-1,TRBJ2-1,.,CASSLQLDGEQFF,TGCGCCAGCAGCTTGCAATTGGATGGCGAGCAGTTCTTC
.,TRBV28,TRBJ2-7,.,CASSGPSLGSYEQYF,TGTGCCAGCAGTGGGCCTAGCCTCGGCTCCTACGAGCAGTACTTC